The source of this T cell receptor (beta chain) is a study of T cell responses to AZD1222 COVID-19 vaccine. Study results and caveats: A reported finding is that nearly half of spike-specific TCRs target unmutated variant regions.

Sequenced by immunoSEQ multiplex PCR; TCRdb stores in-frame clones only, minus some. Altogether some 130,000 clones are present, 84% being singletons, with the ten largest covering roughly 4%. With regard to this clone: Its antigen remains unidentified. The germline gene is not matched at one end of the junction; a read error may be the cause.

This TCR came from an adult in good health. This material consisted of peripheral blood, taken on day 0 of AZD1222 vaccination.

CDR3 loop: CASRLRNADEGEF. CDR3 DNA: TGTGCCAGCAGGCTTAGGAACGCCGACGAGGGGGAATTT. The chain uses TRBV7-3 and TRBJ1-4; a weak D match, TRBD1 (6 bases). There are 13 residues in the CDR3. Germline V gene lookup returns CDR1 SGHTA and CDR2 FQGTGA.